Following are 9 T cell receptor beta chains from one sample sequenced in a study of tissue T cells after allogeneic stem cell transplantation (dated by TCRdb to between 2021 and 2024). Library construction relied on the immunoSEQ multiplex PCR assay. TCRdb provides this immuneACCESS table in a form limited to in-frame rearrangements. Some clones are lacking; in checked studies, under half of them reflect an unresolved V gene, and why the rest are absent is not known. The sample table records 8,000 to 8,500 clones; around 40% of these occur just once. In total, the top ten clones hold 2% to 2.5% of the sample. The time point label on this specimen signifies: mouse harvest day 7 after allogeneic transplant. Mouse grafts combined 10^7 T-cell-depleted bone marrow cells with 10^6 splenic CD5+ T cells, given via tail vein injection. The material sequenced was skin. The receptors here all came from a female BALB/c mouse given C57BL/6 T cells with graft-versus-host disease after an allogeneic hematopoietic cell transplant.

Sample share makes this clone large. Genes and germline come from the mouse. The CDR3 end lies 1 residue beyond the end of the read and is filled in from the germline J gene. This sequence joins TRBV26 and TRBJ2-1, with D possibly called TRBD1 or TRBD2 (5 bases each). The CDR3 length is 14 residues. Trimming pared 6 bases from V and 3 bases from J, leaving 12 bases between. CDR1 KGHPV and CDR2 FQNQEV come from the germline V gene (reference sequence). The sequenced part of the CDR3 DNA is TGTGCCAGCAGCTCCGGGACCGTCTATGCTGAGCAGTTC. This codes for CASSSGTVYAEQF. The full CDR3 is CASSSGTVYAEQFF.

By share, this clone ranks as medium-sized (0.01 to 0.1%). Gene names and germline match the mouse. The CDR3 protein is CASSVSNNQAPLF. The covered CDR3 bases are TGTGCCAGCAGTGTCTCTAACAACCAGGCTCCGCTT. V is TRBV26 and J is TRBJ1-5, with D hard to call. The CDR3 end lies 1 residue beyond the end of the read and is filled in from the germline J gene. The CDR3 loop spans 13 amino acids. The germline CDR1 and CDR2 sequences are KGHPV and FQNQEV (reference sequence). The germline V and J ends were trimmed by 5 bases and 0 bases, with 5 bases remaining between them. The full variable domain, with the rest looked up from reference TRBV26 and TRBJ1-5, is NSKVIQTPRYLVKGQGQKAKMRCIPEKGHPVVFWYQQNKNNEFKFLINFQNQEVLQQIDMTEKRFSAECPSNSPCSLEIQSSEAGDSALYLCASSVSNNQAPLFGEGTRLSVL.

This clone was seen more than once but under ten times. The genes and germline here are from mouse. The sequenced fragment ends 1 residue before the CDR3 boundary, so the rest is inferred from the germline J gene. The chain couples TRBV17 to TRBJ1-1, with 7 bases identical to TRBD1. From germline, CDR1 is MNHDT and CDR2 YYDKIL. This CDR3 has 13 amino acids. The ends lost 5 bases at V and 1 base at J; junction bases unmatched: 1. The CDR3 reads CASSRDRNTEVFF. The sequenced CDR3 bases are TGTGCTAGCAGTCGGGACAGGAACACAGAAGTCTTC.

Points on this clone: Genes here carry mouse names. The CDR3 end lies 1 residue beyond the end of the read and is filled in from the germline J gene. The V gene is TRBV2, the J gene TRBJ2-1, with D possibly matching TRBD2 (7 bases). Germline CDR1 reads LGHNA; CDR2 reads YSYQKL. V was trimmed by 0 bases and J by 7 bases, leaving 10 bases between them. The CDR3 is made up of 14 amino acids. The DNA read from the CDR3 is TGTGCCAGCAGCCAAGAAGGGGGGCGAGCTGAGCAGTTC. This encodes CASSQEGGRAEQF. The CDR3 in its entirety is CASSQEGGRAEQFF.

Concerning this clone: Germline and genes: mouse. The read finishes 1 residue shy of the CDR3 end, and the germline J gene is used to complete it. V usage is TRBV16 and J usage is TRBJ2-3; 7 nucleotides line up with TRBD2. The CDR3 runs 14 residues. The V gene's germline CDR1 is SGHSA and CDR2 FRNQAP. The trim removed 3 bases at V and 0 bases at J, leaving 0 bases unmatched. CDR3 sequence: CASSLGGSAETLYF. The DNA read from the CDR3 is TGTGCAAGCAGCTTGGGGGGGAGTGCAGAAACGCTGTAT.

About this clone: Genes and germline come from the mouse. The read falls 1 residue short of the CDR3 end, and the missing part is taken from the germline J gene. This chain links TRBV13-1 with TRBJ1-2; D remains unclear. The germline V gene encodes CDR1 NSHNY and CDR2 SYGAGN. Trimming cost V 3 bases and J 0 bases, with 6 bases left between them. The CDR3 is made up of 13 amino acids. The DNA read from the CDR3 is TGTGCCAGCAGTGGGCAGGCAAACTCCGACTACACC. Its protein product is CASSGQANSDYT. The full CDR3 is CASSGQANSDYTF.

About this clone itself: Gene names denote mouse genes. This CDR3 reads CASSLAPLGAETLYF. The CDR3 DNA, read in part, is TGTGCCAGCAGTCTAGCCCCTCTGGGGGCAGAAACGCTGTAT. The chain joins TRBV26 to TRBJ2-3; possible D gene TRBD2, 6 bases. The read gets to within 1 residue of the CDR3 end, and the germline J gene fills in the rest. Germline CDR1 KGHPV, CDR2 FQNQEV (reference sequence). This CDR3 has 15 amino acids. V was clipped by 3 bases and J by 3 bases, with 13 bases between them.

A remark on this clone: Gene names denote mouse genes. The read falls 1 residue short of the CDR3 end, and the missing part is taken from the germline J gene. This chain links TRBV20 with TRBJ1-1; 8 bases match TRBD1. This CDR3 has 16 amino acids. Germline-derived CDR1 and CDR2 are GFQATS and STVNSAI. V lost 0 bases, J lost 6 bases, and 12 bases stayed unmatched. The part of the CDR3 DNA that was read is TGTGGTGCTAGGGACCCGATTCGGACAGGGATGGCAGAAGTCTTC. Protein sequence: CGARDPIRTGMAEVF. The entire CDR3 is CGARDPIRTGMAEVFF.

This clone was seen a few times. Any gene name here is a mouse gene name. The read halts 1 residue ahead of the CDR3 end, with the missing end drawn from the germline J gene. The V gene is TRBV15, the J gene TRBJ2-4; 11 nucleotides line up with TRBD2. CDR1 is SGHND and CDR2 is FRSKSL in the germline V gene. Losses at the gene ends were 6 bases for V and 0 bases for J; bases not matched to a gene: 5. The CDR3 runs 16 residues. CDR3 bases read: TGTGCCAGCAGGTACTGGGGGGGCGCGAGTCAAAACACCTTGTAC. Its translation: CASRYWGGASQNTLY. The full CDR3 is CASRYWGGASQNTLYF.